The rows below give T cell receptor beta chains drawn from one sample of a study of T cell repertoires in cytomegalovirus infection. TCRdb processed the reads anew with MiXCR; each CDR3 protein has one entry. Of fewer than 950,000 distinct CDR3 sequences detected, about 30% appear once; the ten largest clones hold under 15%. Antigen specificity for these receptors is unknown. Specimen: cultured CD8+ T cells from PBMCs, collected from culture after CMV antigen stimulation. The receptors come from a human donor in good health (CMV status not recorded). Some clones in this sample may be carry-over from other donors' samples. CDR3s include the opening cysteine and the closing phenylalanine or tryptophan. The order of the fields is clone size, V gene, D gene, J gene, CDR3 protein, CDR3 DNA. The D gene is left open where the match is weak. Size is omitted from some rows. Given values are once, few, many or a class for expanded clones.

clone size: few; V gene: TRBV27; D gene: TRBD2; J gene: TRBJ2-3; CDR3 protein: CASRPGTSGGRGDTQYF; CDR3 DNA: TGTGCCAGCCGGCCCGGGACTAGCGGGGGAAGGGGGGATACGCAGTATTTT
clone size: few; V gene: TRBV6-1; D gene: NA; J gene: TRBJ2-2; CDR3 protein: CASSEVPGELFF; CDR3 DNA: TGTGCCAGCAGTGAAGTCCCCGGGGAGCTGTTTTTT
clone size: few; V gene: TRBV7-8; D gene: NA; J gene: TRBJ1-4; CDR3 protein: CASSDPSNEKLFF; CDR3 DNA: TGTGCCAGCAGCGACCCCTCTAATGAAAAACTGTTTTTT
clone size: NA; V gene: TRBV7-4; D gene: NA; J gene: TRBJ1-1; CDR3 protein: CASRSPGRSEAFF; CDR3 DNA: TGTGCCAGCAGATCACCTGGACGTAGTGAAGCTTTCTTT
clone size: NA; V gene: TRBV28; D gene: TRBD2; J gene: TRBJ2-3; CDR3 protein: CASSGGKDTQYF; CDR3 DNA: TGTGCCAGTTCGGGAGGGAAAGATACGCAGTATTTT
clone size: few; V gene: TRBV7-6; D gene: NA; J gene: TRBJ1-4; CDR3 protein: CASSLKGTREKLFF; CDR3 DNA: TGTGCCAGCAGCTTGAAGGGGACGAGGGAAAAACTGTTTTTT
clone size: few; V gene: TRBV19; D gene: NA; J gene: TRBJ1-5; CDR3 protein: CASSILRQVSNQPQHF; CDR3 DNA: TGTGCCAGTAGTATCCTCCGACAGGTTAGCAATCAGCCCCAGCATTTT
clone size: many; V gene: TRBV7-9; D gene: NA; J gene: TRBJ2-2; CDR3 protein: CASSFLKGNTGELFF; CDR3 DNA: TGTGCCAGCAGCTTCCTGAAGGGAAACACCGGGGAGCTGTTTTTT
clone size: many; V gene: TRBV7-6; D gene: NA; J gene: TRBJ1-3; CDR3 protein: CASSLVGADGNTIYF; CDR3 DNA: TGTGCCAGCAGCTTAGTCGGGGCAGATGGAAACACCATATATTTT
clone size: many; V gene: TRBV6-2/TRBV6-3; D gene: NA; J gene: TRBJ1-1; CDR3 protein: CASILGAEAFF; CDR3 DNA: TGTGCCAGCATCTTAGGGGCAGAAGCTTTCTTT
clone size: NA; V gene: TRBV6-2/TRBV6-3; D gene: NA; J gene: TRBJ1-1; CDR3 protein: CASRIGAAEAFF; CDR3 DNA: TGTGCCAGCAGGATTGGGGCTGCTGAAGCTTTCTTT
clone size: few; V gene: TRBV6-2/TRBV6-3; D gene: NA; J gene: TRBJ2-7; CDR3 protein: CASSYLPGKGLSYEQYF; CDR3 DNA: TGTGCCAGCAGTTACTTGCCCGGGAAGGGCCTCTCCTACGAGCAGTACTTC
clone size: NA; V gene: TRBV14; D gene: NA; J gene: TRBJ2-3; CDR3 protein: CASSRKISGPRDTQYF; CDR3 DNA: TGTGCCAGCAGCCGAAAAATATCGGGACCTCGAGATACGCAGTATTTT
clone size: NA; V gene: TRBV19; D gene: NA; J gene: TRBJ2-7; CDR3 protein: CASSAGTTYEQYF; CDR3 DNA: TGTGCCAGTAGTGCCGGGACGACCTACGAGCAGTACTTC
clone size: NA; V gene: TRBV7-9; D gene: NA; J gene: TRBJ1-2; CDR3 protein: CASSHTQTYNYGYTF; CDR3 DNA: TGTGCCAGCAGCCACACCCAGACATACAACTATGGCTACACCTTC
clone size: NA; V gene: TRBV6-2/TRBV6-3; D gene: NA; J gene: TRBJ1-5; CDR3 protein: CASSSPRDSNQPQHF; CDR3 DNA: TGTGCCAGCAGCTCGCCGCGGGACTCCAATCAGCCCCAGCATTTT
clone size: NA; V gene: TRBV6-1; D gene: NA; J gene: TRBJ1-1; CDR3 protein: CASKPGLKDTEAFF; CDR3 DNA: TGTGCCAGCAAGCCCGGACTGAAGGACACTGAAGCTTTCTTT
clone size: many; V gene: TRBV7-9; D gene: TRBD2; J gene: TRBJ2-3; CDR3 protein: CASSPPGVSGGRTDTQYF; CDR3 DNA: TGTGCCAGCAGCCCGCCCGGGGTGAGCGGGGGACGCACAGATACGCAGTATTTT
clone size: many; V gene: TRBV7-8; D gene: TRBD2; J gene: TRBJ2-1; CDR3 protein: CASSRPPPERGPSGNEQFF; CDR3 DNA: TGTGCCAGCAGCCGACCCCCTCCCGAGCGGGGGCCCTCGGGGAATGAGCAGTTCTTC
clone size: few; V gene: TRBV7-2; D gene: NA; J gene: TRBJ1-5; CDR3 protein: CASSLMNNQPQHF; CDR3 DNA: TGTGCCAGCAGCTTGATGAACAATCAGCCCCAGCATTTT
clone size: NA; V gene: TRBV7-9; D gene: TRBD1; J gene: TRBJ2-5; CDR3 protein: CASSLEDRGSGTQYF; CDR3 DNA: TGTGCCAGCAGCTTAGAGGACAGGGGAAGTGGGACCCAGTACTTC
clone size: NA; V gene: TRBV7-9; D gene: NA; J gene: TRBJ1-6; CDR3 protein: CASSLRIYNSPLHF; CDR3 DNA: TGTGCCAGCAGCTTACGGATCTATAATTCACCCCTCCACTTT
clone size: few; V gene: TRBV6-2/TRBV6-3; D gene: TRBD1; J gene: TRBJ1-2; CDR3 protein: CASSPLPGQVVWYGYTF; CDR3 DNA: TGTGCCAGCAGTCCCCTTCCGGGACAGGTAGTTTGGTATGGCTACACCTTC